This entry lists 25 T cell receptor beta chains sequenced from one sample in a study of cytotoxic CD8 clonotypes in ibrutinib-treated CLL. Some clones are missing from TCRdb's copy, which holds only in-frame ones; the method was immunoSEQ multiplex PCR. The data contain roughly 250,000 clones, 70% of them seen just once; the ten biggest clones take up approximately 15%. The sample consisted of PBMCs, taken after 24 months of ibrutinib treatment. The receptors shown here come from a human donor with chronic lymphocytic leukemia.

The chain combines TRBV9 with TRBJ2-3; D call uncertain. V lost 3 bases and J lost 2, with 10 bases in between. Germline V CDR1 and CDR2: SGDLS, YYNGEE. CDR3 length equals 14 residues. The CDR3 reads CASSAPGSTDTQYF. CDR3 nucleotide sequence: TGTGCCAGCAGCGCCCCCGGGTCCACAGATACGCAGTATTTT.

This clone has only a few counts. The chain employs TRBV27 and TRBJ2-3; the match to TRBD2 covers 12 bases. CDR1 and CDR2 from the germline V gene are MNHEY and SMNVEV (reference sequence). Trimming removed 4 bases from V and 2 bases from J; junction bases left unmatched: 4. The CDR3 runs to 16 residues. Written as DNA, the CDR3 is TGTGCCAGCAGTTCTCTAGCGGGAGGGCCCACAGATACGCAGTATTTT. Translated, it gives CASSSLAGGPTDTQYF.

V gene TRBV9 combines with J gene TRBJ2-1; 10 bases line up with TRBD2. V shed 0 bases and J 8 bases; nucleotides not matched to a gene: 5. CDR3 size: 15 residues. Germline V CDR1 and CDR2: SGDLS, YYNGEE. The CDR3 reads CASSVASGSFDEQFF. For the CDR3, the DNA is TGTGCCAGCAGCGTAGCTAGCGGGAGTTTTGATGAGCAGTTCTTC.

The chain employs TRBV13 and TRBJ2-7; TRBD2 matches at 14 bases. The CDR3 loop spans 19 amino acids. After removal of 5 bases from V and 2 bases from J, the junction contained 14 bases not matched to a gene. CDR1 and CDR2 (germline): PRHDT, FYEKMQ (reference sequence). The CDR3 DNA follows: TGTGCCAGCAGCCCCGGGACTAGCGGGAGACTACCTATGGCCTACGAGCAGTACTTC. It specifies CASSPGTSGRLPMAYEQYF.

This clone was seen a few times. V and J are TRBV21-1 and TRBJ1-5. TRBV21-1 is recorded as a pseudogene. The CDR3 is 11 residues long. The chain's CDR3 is CASGWVRLRHF. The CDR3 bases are TGTGCCAGCGGTTGGGTCCGGCTTAGGCATTTT.

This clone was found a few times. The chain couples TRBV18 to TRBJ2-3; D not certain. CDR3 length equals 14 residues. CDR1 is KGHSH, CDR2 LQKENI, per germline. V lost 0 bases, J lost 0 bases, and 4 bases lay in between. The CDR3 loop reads CASSPPASTDTQYF. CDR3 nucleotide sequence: TGTGCCAGCTCACCACCGGCTAGCACAGATACGCAGTATTTT.

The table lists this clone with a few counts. The CDR3 protein is CASSQDPGLAGAGTDTQYF. In DNA, the CDR3 is TGTGCCAGCAGCCAAGATCCGGGACTAGCGGGAGCAGGCACAGATACGCAGTATTTT. The rearrangement joins TRBV4-2 to TRBJ2-3; TRBD2 aligns across 14 bases. With 0 bases clipped from V and 1 base from J, the junction kept 6 bases outside the gene matches. CDR3 length equals 19 residues. From germline, CDR1 is LGHNA and CDR2 YNFKEQ.

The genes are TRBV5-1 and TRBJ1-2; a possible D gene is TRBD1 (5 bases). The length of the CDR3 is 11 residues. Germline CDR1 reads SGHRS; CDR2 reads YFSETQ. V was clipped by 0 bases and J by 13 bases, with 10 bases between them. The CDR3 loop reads CASSLEGAVTF. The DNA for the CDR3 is TGCGCCAGCAGCTTGGAAGGGGCTGTCACCTTC.

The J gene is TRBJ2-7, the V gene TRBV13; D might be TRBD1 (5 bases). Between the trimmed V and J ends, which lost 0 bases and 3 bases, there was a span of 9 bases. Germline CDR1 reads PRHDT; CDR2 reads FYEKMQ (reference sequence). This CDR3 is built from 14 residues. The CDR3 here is CASSLGGADYEQYF. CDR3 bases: TGTGCCAGCAGCTTAGGAGGGGCCGACTACGAGCAGTACTTC. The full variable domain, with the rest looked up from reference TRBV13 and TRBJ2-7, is AAGVIQSPRHLIKEKRETATLKCYPIPRHDTVYWYQQGPGQDPQFLISFYEKMQSDKGSIPDRFSAQQFSDYHSELNMSSLELGDSALYFCASSLGGADYEQYFGPGTRLTVT.

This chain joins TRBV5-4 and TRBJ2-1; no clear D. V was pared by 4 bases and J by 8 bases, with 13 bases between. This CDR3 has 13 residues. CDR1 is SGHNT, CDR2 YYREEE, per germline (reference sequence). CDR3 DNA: TGTGCCAGCAGCCCAGAACTATACGATGAGCAGTTCTTC. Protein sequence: CASSPELYDEQFF.

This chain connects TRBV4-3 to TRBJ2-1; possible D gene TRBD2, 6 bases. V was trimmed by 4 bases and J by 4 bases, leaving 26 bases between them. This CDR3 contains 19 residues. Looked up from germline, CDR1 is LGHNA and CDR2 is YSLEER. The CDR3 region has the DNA TGCGCCAGCAGCCCGGCCCCCGTTTTTTCTCCTAGCGTGTACAATGAGCAGTTCTTC. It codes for CASSPAPVFSPSVYNEQFF.

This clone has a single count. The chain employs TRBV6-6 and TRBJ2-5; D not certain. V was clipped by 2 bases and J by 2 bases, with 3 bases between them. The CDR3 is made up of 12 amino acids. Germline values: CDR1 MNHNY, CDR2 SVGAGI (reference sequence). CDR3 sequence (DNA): TGTGCCAGCAGTTACGTGCAAGAGACCCAGTACTTC. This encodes CASSYVQETQYF.

In nucleotides, the CDR3 is TGTGCCAGCAGCTTGGCCTGGAACATGAACACTGAAGCTTTCTTT. It yields the protein CASSLAWNMNTEAFF. The chain links TRBV5-4 to TRBJ1-1; D is ambiguous. V was trimmed by 0 bases and J by 0 bases, leaving 9 bases between them. Per the germline V gene, CDR1 is SGHNT and CDR2 is YYREEE (reference sequence). The CDR3 is made up of 15 amino acids.

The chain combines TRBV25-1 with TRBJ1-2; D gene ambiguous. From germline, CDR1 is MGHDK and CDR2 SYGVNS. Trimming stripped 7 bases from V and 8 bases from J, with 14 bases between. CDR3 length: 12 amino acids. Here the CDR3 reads CASTGTHEGYTF. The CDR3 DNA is TGTGCCAGCACGGGAACCCACGAGGGCTACACCTTC.

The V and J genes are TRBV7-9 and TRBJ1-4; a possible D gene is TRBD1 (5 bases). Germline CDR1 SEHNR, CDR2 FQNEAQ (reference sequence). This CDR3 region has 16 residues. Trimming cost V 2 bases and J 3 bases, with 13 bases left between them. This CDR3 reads CASSLSQTASNEKLFF. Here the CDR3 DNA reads TGTGCCAGCAGCTTATCTCAGACAGCTTCTAATGAAAAACTGTTTTTT. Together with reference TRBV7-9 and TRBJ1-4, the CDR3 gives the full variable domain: DTGVSQNPRHKITKRGQNVTFRCDPISEHNRLYWYRQTLGQGPEFLTYFQNEAQLEKSRLLSDRFSAERPKGSFSTLEIQRTEQGDSAMYLCASSLSQTASNEKLFFGSGTQLSVL.

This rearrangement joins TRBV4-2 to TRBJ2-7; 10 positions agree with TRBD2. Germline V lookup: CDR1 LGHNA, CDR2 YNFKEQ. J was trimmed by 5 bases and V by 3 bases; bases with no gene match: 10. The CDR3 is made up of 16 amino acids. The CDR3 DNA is TGTGCCAGCAGCCAGAGCGGGAGGGCCACGGGGGACGAGCAGTACTTC. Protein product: CASSQSGRATGDEQYF.

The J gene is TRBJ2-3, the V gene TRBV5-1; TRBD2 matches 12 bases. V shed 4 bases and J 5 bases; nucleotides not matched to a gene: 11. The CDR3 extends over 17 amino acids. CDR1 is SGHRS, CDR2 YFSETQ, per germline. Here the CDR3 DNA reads TGCGCCAGCAGCCTCAAGAGGCCGGGACTAGCGGGAGATACGCAGTATTTT. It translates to CASSLKRPGLAGDTQYF.

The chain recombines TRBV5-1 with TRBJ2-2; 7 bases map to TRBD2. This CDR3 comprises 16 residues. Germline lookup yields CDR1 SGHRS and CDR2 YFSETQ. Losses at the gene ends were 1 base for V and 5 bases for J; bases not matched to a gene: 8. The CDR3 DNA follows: TGCGCCAGCAGCTTGAGCCTAGCGGCCTCGACCGGGGAGCTGTTTTTT. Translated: CASSLSLAASTGELFF.

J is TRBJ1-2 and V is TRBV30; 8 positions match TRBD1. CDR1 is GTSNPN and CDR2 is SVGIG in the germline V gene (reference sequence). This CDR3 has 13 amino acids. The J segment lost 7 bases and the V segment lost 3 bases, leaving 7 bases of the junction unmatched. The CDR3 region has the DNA TGTGCCTGGAGGGGACAGGTGGTGGTTGGCTACACCTTC. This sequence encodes CAWRGQVVVGYTF. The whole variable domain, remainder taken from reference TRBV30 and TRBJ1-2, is SQTIHQWPATLVQPVGSPLSLECTVEGTSNPNLYWYRQAAGRGLQLLFYSVGIGQISSEVPQNLSASRPQDRQFILSSKKLLLSDSGFYLCAWRGQVVVGYTFGSGTRLTVV.

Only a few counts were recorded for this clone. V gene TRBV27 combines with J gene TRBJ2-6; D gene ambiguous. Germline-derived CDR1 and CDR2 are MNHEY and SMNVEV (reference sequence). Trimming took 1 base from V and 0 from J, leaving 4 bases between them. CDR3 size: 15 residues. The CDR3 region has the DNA TGTGCCAGCAGTTTATGGGCCTCTGGGGCCAACGTCCTGACTTTC. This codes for CASSLWASGANVLTF.

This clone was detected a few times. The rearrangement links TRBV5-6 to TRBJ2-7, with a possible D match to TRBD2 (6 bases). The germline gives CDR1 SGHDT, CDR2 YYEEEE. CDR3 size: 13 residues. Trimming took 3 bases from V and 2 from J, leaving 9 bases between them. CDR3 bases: TGTGCCAGCAGCTACGGGACTCCCTACGAGCAGTACTTC. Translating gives CASSYGTPYEQYF.

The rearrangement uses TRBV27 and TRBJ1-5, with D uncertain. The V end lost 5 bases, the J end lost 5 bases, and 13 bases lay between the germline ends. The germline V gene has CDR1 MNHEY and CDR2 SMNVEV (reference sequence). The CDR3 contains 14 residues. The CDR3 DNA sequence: TGTGCCAGCAGTCCCAGCGGTCCTTATCAGCCCCAGCATTTT. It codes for CASSPSGPYQPQHF.

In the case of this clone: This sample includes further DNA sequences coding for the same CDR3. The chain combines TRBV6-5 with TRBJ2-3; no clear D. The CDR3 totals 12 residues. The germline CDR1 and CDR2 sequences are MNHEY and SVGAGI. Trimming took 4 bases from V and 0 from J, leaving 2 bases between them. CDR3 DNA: TGTGCCAGCAGTTCTAGCACAGATACGCAGTATTTT. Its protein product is CASSSSTDTQYF.

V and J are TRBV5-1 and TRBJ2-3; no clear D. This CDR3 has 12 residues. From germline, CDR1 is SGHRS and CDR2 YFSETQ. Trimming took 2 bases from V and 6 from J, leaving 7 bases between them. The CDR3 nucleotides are TGCGCCAGCAGCTTCTCAGATGATACGCAGTATTTT. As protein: CASSFSDDTQYF.

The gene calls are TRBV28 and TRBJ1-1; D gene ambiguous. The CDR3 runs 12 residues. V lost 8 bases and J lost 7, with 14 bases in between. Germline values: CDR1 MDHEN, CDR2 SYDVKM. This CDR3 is CASGYFGIEAFF. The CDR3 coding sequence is TGTGCCAGCGGGTACTTCGGAATTGAAGCTTTCTTT.